A selection of T cell receptor beta chains follows, all from one sample in a study of cytomegalovirus exposure and HLA in healthy donors. Here immunoSEQ multiplex PCR was the method, and the copy in TCRdb shows in-frame clones only, minus some. The table shows over 150,000 clones, with 68% occurring only once. Sequencing was done on a sample of PBMCs. Receptors were obtained from a woman aged 40 to 50 in good health and CMV-seropositive. The CDR3 runs from the conserved cysteine through the conserved F or W. A D gene is named only where the DNA matches it firmly. Clone size is given for some rows only: seen once, a few or many times, or a class if the clone is expanded.

j_gene,v_gene,abundance,d_gene,CDR3nt,CDR3aa
TRBJ1-1,TRBV10-3,-,TRBD1,TGTGCCATCAGCCACAGGGGGCAGGGAAACACTGAAGCTTTCTTT,CAISHRGQGNTEAFF
TRBJ2-5,TRBV10-3,-,-,TGTGCCATATCCCTAAGGGGCTTAGAGACCCAGTACTTC,CAISLRGLETQYF
TRBJ2-6,TRBV21-1,-,-,TGTGCCAGCAGCGTGAAGGACAGGGTAGGTCTTCCCTCTGGGGCCAACGTCCTGACTTTC,CASSVKDRVGLPSGANVLTF
TRBJ1-4,TRBV14,-,-,TGTGCCAGCAGCCGGTTAGCAGGGGAAAAACTGTTTTTT,CASSRLAGEKLFF
TRBJ2-1,TRBV7-2,few,-,TGTGCCAGCAGCTTCGGCGGGGTTTCCTACAATGAGCAGTTCTTC,CASSFGGVSYNEQFF
TRBJ2-3,TRBV27,-,-,TGTGCCAGCAGTTTAACTCCGCAGGGTCTAGATACGCAGTATTTT,CASSLTPQGLDTQYF
TRBJ2-7,TRBV15,-,-,TGTGCCACCAGCAGAGTAATGGGGCTTTCCAACGAGCAGTACTTC,CATSRVMGLSNEQYF
TRBJ1-1,TRBV18,once,TRBD1,TGTGCCAGCTCACCACGTAATACCGACAGGGTTGGGCACACTGAAGCTTTCTTT,CASSPRNTDRVGHTEAFF
TRBJ2-7,TRBV27,-,TRBD1,TGTGCCAGCAGTTTAGAGGACAGGGGCGGCGAGCAGTACTTC,CASSLEDRGGEQYF
TRBJ2-7,TRBV5-4,-,-,TGTGCCAGCAGTTCCGACAGCTACGAGCAGTACTTC,CASSSDSYEQYF
TRBJ2-1,TRBV7-9,-,-,TGTGCCACCGAAGGGGATGAGCAGTTCTTC,CATEGDEQFF
TRBJ2-2,TRBV6-1,once,-,TGTGCCAGCAGTGAAACTAGTGGGAACACCGGGGAGCTGTTTTTT,CASSETSGNTGELFF
TRBJ1-4,TRBV10-3,-,-,TGTGCCATCAGTAGCGGCCAGGGGAATGAACTGTTTTTT,CAISSGQGNELFF
TRBJ1-6,TRBV18,-,-,TGTGCCAGCTCACCAAAATCGGGAGAGGGTTCACCCCTCCACTTT,CASSPKSGEGSPLHF
TRBJ1-5,TRBV19,once,-,TGTGCCACCCGCTGGCCCGCCTTACAGGTTCGCCAGCCCCAGCATTTT,CATRWPALQVRQPQHF
TRBJ1-2,TRBV28,-,-,TGTGCCAGCAGTTCAATCACAGGGTGGGGCTACACCTTC,CASSSITGWGYTF
TRBJ2-5,TRBV7-2,-,-,TGTGCCAGTCGCGTCGGGGAGACCCAGTACTTC,CASRVGETQYF
TRBJ2-5,TRBV6-1,once,-,TGTGCCAGCAGGCTAGGCGGACAAGAGACCCAGTACTTC,CASRLGGQETQYF
TRBJ2-3,TRBV7-9,few,TRBD2,TGTGCCAGCAGCTCGCTAGCGGGGGCAGATACGCAGTATTTT,CASSSLAGADTQYF
TRBJ2-7,TRBV27,-,-,TGTGCCAGCCAGGACAGCTACGAGCAGTACTTC,CASQDSYEQYF
TRBJ2-7,TRBV28,-,TRBD2,TGTGCCAGCAGTGCGAACGGACTAGCGCGGTCCCCCCTCTACGAGCAGTACTTC,CASSANGLARSPLYEQYF
TRBJ1-2,TRBV5-6,-,TRBD1,TGTGCCAGCAGCGTACAGGGGAGCGTCTATGGCTACCCCTTC,CASSVQGSVYGYPF
TRBJ2-2,TRBV19,-,-,TGTGCCAGTAGTATTCAGTCGGGAGACGGCACCGGGGAGCTGTTTTTT,CASSIQSGDGTGELFF
TRBJ2-1,TRBV19,-,TRBD2,TGTGCCAGTAGTAAACGGGACTACCCCAATGAGCAGTTCTTC,CASSKRDYPNEQFF
TRBJ2-3,TRBV7-2,few,TRBD1,TGTGCCAGCAGCTCAGGTCCTAGGGACAGGGTAGCAGATACGCAGTATTTT,CASSSGPRDRVADTQYF
TRBJ1-2,TRBV15,-,-,TGTGCCACCAGCAATCTGAGAACCTACACCTTC,CATSNLRTYTF
TRBJ2-7,TRBV5-4,-,-,TGTGCCAGCAGCCCCCGCTTTAGTTCCGAGCAGTACTTC,CASSPRFSSEQYF
TRBJ2-2,TRBV5-1,-,-,TGCGCCAGCAGCTTGGATGGAGCGAACACCGGGGAGCTGTTTTTT,CASSLDGANTGELFF
TRBJ1-5,TRBV27,-,TRBD1,TGTGCCAGCAGTTCCTCAGGGGGTAGCAATCAGCCCCAGCATTTT,CASSSSGGSNQPQHF
TRBJ2-3,TRBV4-1,-,-,TGCGCCAGCAGCCAAGGGCTAGTAGAGACAGATACGCAGTATTTT,CASSQGLVETDTQYF
TRBJ2-1,TRBV5-6,few,TRBD1,TGTGCCAGCAGCTTGGAACAGGGGCCGCCGGGCAATGAGCAGTTCTTC,CASSLEQGPPGNEQFF
TRBJ2-5,TRBV2,-,-,TGTGCCAGCAGTGTTGGGAGGCAAGAGACCCAGTACTTC,CASSVGRQETQYF
TRBJ2-5,TRBV2,-,TRBD2,TGTGCCAGCAAAAATCTAGCGGGAGCAGGGGAGACCCAGTACTTC,CASKNLAGAGETQYF